The entry that follows covers one TCR beta chain sequence. Its antigen is not identified. This record comes from a study of T cell responses to AZD1222 COVID-19 vaccine. Germline values: CDR1 SGHTS, CDR2 YDEGEE. The CDR3 spans 16 residues. Unmatched junction bases numbered 8, after V lost 2 bases and J lost 7 bases. The study's findings and limits: White British people made up most donors, females outnumbered males, and clonal diversity was possibly underestimated. Nearly half of spike-specific TCRs reportedly target variant regions that are unmutated in the B.1.351 and B.1.1.7 variants. Among AZD1222 vaccinees, only six were seropositive at baseline. An increase in Spike-specific TCR breadth and depth was observed after two AZD1222 doses.

Measured with immunoSEQ multiplex PCR; TCRdb has only the in-frame clones, and not every one. The table has around 71,000 clones, roughly 80% seen once; the top ten hold 2.5% to 3%. Specimen: peripheral blood, collected on day 0 of AZD1222 vaccination. The receptor comes from an adult in good health. The rearrangement joins TRBV5-8 to TRBJ1-6, with 8 nucleotides matching TRBD1. The CDR3 loop is CASSFFRGQQNSPLHF. In DNA form, the CDR3 reads TGTGCCAGCAGCTTCTTCAGGGGGCAACAGAATTCACCCCTCCACTTT.